These 26 T cell receptor beta chains originate from one sample sequenced in a study of T cell responses to AZD1222 COVID-19 vaccine. The repertoire was sequenced with immunoSEQ multiplex PCR; TCRdb's copy has only in-frame clones and lacks some. The table lists 110,000 or so clones, about 80% of them singletons. Material: peripheral blood, obtained on day 0 of AZD1222 vaccination. Receptors originate from an adult in good health.

The chain's CDR3 is CASSKVRETQYF. For the CDR3, the DNA is TGTGCCAGCAGCAAAGTGCGGGAGACCCAGTACTTC. This sequence joins TRBV21-1 and TRBJ2-5; the table's D call, TRBD2, was not checked against the DNA. TRBV21-1 represents a pseudogene. This CDR3 has 12 residues.

The chain has TRBV3-1 (or the pseudogene TRBV3-2) and TRBJ2-3, with D tentatively TRBD2 (5 bases). Germline V gene lookup returns CDR1 LGHDT and CDR2 YNNKEL (reference sequence). Between the trimmed V and J ends, which lost 0 bases and 5 bases, there was a span of 9 bases. This CDR3 is 14 amino acids long. DNA of the CDR3: TGTGCCAGCAGCCAAGATCTACGGGGAGATACGCAGTATTTT. The encoded protein is CASSQDLRGDTQYF.

The rearrangement links TRBV2 to TRBJ2-4, with D possibly being TRBD2 (5 bases). The germline V gene encodes CDR1 SNHLY and CDR2 FYNNEI. V was pared by 6 bases and J by 4 bases, with 7 bases between. The CDR3 totals 12 residues. The CDR3 protein is CASSRGKNIQYF. The DNA of the CDR3 is TGTGCCAGCAGCCGGGGAAAAAACATTCAGTACTTC.

This chain links TRBV10-3 with TRBJ2-3, with 7 bases lining up with TRBD2. Trimming at V came to 5 bases and at J to 1 base, leaving 6 bases not matched to a gene. Germline loops: CDR1 ENHRY, CDR2 SYGVKD. The CDR3 totals 15 residues. The CDR3 nucleotides are TGTGCCATCAGTCGTTGGGGGGGACGCACAGATACGCAGTATTTT. It encodes CAISRWGGRTDTQYF.

The chain joins TRBV6-5 to TRBJ1-2, with D perhaps TRBD1 (6 bases). Germline V gene lookup returns CDR1 MNHEY and CDR2 SVGAGI. Trimming pared 6 bases from V and 5 bases from J, leaving 16 bases between. The CDR3 runs to 14 residues. The CDR3 nucleotides are TGTGCCAGCAGCCAGGACAGCCGAGTATATGGCTACACCTTC. Its protein is CASSQDSRVYGYTF.

The chain joins TRBV12-3 or TRBV12-4 to TRBJ1-1; D not certain. V gave up 5 bases and J gave up 0 bases, with 7 bases separating them. The CDR3 spans 13 residues. CDR3 amino acids: CASSPSLNTEAFF. CDR3 nucleotides: TGTGCCAGCAGTCCTTCATTGAACACTGAAGCTTTCTTT.

J is TRBJ1-4 and V is TRBV7-8; D unresolved. Germline values: CDR1 SGHVS, CDR2 FQNEAQ. The CDR3 has 14 amino acids. The V gene lost 4 bases and the J gene lost 11 bases, with 17 bases spanning the gap. The CDR3 sequence: CASSSREASGKLFF. The CDR3 DNA sequence: TGTGCCAGCAGCTCCCGGGAGGCCTCCGGGAAACTGTTTTTT.

This chain connects TRBV19 to TRBJ2-1; 10 positions match TRBD2. Germline V CDR1 and CDR2: LNHDA, SQIVND (reference sequence). With 5 bases clipped from V and 3 bases from J, the junction kept 10 bases outside the gene matches. The CDR3 is 17 amino acids. Here the CDR3 reads CASSVSSGGLIYNEQFF. CDR3 coding DNA: TGTGCCAGTAGTGTCTCTAGCGGGGGTCTCATCTACAATGAGCAGTTCTTC.

The chain employs TRBV5-4 and TRBJ2-1; tentatively, D is TRBD2 (6 bases). Germline V gene sequence: CDR1 SGHNT, CDR2 YYREEE (reference sequence). The CDR3 loop spans 15 amino acids. V lost 0 bases and J 3 bases, leaving 10 bases between the germline ends. As DNA, the CDR3 is TGTGCCAGCAGCTTGGGACCGGGAGACTACAATGAGCAGTTCTTC. It codes for CASSLGPGDYNEQFF.

J is TRBJ2-7 and V is TRBV6-6; TRBD1 matches at 12 bases. J was trimmed by 5 bases and V by 5 bases; bases with no gene match: 10. The CDR3 sequence is 16 residues long. Germline CDR1 reads MNHNY; CDR2 reads SVGAGI (reference sequence). The CDR3 sequence is CASSAGQGANFHEQYF. The CDR3 DNA follows: TGTGCCAGCAGTGCGGGACAGGGGGCGAATTTCCACGAGCAGTACTTC.

The chain's CDR3 is CASSYTDYGYTF. Written as DNA, the CDR3 is TGTGCCAGCAGTTACACCGACTATGGCTACACCTTC. The rearrangement joins TRBV6-2 or TRBV6-3 to TRBJ1-2, with D uncertain. The V gene's germline CDR1 is MNHEY and CDR2 SVGEGT. The CDR3 sequence is 12 residues long. The V end was cut by 2 bases, the J end by 3 bases, with 4 bases between.

This rearrangement joins TRBV12-5 to TRBJ2-1, with D perhaps TRBD2 (5 bases). The germline gives CDR1 LGHNT, CDR2 FRNRAP. This CDR3 region has 15 residues. Trimming took 2 bases from V and 4 from J, leaving 12 bases between them. CDR3 nucleotide sequence: TGTGCTAGTGGTTTGAGGTCTAGCCGATACAATGAGCAGTTCTTC. Translated, it gives CASGLRSSRYNEQFF.

The chain is built from TRBV5-4 and TRBJ1-6, with a weak D call TRBD1 (5 bases). This CDR3 is 14 amino acids long. Germline CDR1 reads SGHNT; CDR2 reads YYREEE (reference sequence). V lost 3 bases and J 8 bases, leaving 12 bases between the germline ends. The CDR3: CASSWRGPDSPLHF. DNA for the CDR3: TGTGCCAGCAGCTGGAGGGGACCCGATTCACCCCTCCACTTT.

The chain employs TRBV9 and TRBJ1-1; D not certain. Germline V lookup: CDR1 SGDLS, CDR2 YYNGEE. There are 15 residues in the CDR3. Trimming left V 3 bases short and J 1 base short, with 13 bases between. CDR3 nucleotide sequence: TGTGCCAGCAGCGGACCCGGATCAGGGAACACTGAAGCTTTCTTT. Translation: CASSGPGSGNTEAFF.

This sequence joins TRBV7-9 and TRBJ2-5, with 12 positions matching TRBD2. From germline, CDR1 is SEHNR and CDR2 FQNEAQ (reference sequence). The CDR3 consists of 17 residues. The junction had 9 bases not matched to a gene; V was cut back by 5 bases and J by 2 bases. The CDR3 spells CASSKTSGGYAQETQYF. The CDR3 DNA reads as TGTGCCAGCAGCAAGACTAGCGGGGGCTATGCACAAGAGACCCAGTACTTC.

This clone showed up just once. This chain links TRBV18 with TRBJ2-7, with 8 nucleotides matching TRBD2. Unmatched junction bases numbered 3, after V lost 5 bases and J lost 3 bases. Germline CDR1 KGHSH, CDR2 LQKENI. This CDR3 spans 13 amino acids. The CDR3 protein is CASSSGTSYEQYF. The CDR3 nucleotides read TGTGCCAGCTCATCCGGGACTAGCTACGAGCAGTACTTC.

Only a few counts were recorded for this clone. The chain has TRBV12-3 or TRBV12-4 and TRBJ1-2; D is ambiguous. The ends were cut back, 7 bases at V and 5 bases at J, with 8 bases in the middle. The CDR3 contains 11 residues. CDR3 region: CASMGRYGYTF. As DNA, the CDR3 is TGTGCCAGCATGGGTCGTTATGGCTACACCTTC.

The chain joins TRBV13 to TRBJ1-2, with TRBD1 matching 11 bases. V was clipped by 2 bases and J by 4 bases; unmatched bases: 12. Germline V gene data show CDR1 as PRHDT and CDR2 as FYEKMQ (reference sequence). This CDR3 has 18 residues. CDR3 amino acids: CASSLSPFRTGGIYGYTF. DNA for the CDR3: TGTGCCAGCAGCTTAAGCCCTTTTCGGACAGGGGGCATCTATGGCTACACCTTC.

Comments on this clone: Other DNA sequences of this sample code for an identical CDR3. The chain recombines TRBV18 with TRBJ1-5; D gene uncertain. This CDR3 region has 13 residues. The germline V gene encodes CDR1 KGHSH and CDR2 LQKENI. V dropped 5 bases and J dropped 0 bases, with 5 bases sitting between them. The CDR3 is CASSLYSNQPQHF. DNA of the CDR3: TGTGCCAGCTCATTATATAGCAATCAGCCCCAGCATTTT.

J is TRBJ2-6 and V is TRBV5-4; possibly TRBD1 for D (7 bases). The V and J ends lost 4 bases and 0 bases respectively, with 17 bases between them. This CDR3 comprises 18 residues. Germline V gene data show CDR1 as SGHNT and CDR2 as YYREEE (reference sequence). DNA of the CDR3: TGTGCCAGCAGCCTCGGGGGCAGGGGGGCCTCTGGGGCCAACGTCCTGACTTTC. Its translation: CASSLGGRGASGANVLTF.

The chain has TRBV7-2 and TRBJ1-1; D gene ambiguous. This CDR3 is 15 amino acids long. V was pared by 2 bases and J by 0 bases, with 10 bases between. Per germline, CDR1 SGHTA and CDR2 FQGNSA. The CDR3 DNA follows: TGTGCCAGCAGCTTACGCGCAGATTTGAACACTGAAGCTTTCTTT. The encoded protein is CASSLRADLNTEAFF.

This clone occurred once. V gene TRBV18 combines with J gene TRBJ1-2; D not certain. The germline V and J ends were trimmed by 3 bases and 0 bases, with 8 bases remaining between them. The CDR3 sequence is 14 residues long. Germline-derived CDR1 and CDR2 are KGHSH and LQKENI. Here the CDR3 DNA reads TGTGCCAGCTCACCCGGCGGGACTAACTATGGCTACACCTTC. This translates into CASSPGGTNYGYTF.

V gene TRBV2 combines with J gene TRBJ2-4, with TRBD1 matching over 10 bases. The CDR3 runs 14 residues. Losses at the gene ends were 9 bases for V and 4 bases for J; bases not matched to a gene: 6. Germline V CDR1 and CDR2: SNHLY, FYNNEI. CDR3 DNA sequence: TGTGCCAGTCAAACGGGACAGGGGAAAAACATTCAGTACTTC. Translating gives CASQTGQGKNIQYF.

The CDR3 sequence is CASSQALAGVYEQYF. CDR3 in DNA: TGCGCCAGCAGCCAAGCTTTGGCGGGGGTCTACGAGCAGTACTTC. The chain recombines TRBV4-1 with TRBJ2-7, with 7 bases fitting TRBD2. Germline V gene data show CDR1 as MGHRA and CDR2 as YSYEKL. After removal of 1 base from V and 3 bases from J, the junction contained 6 bases not matched to a gene. The CDR3 is 15 residues long.

CDR3 region: CASSLRGGTGELFF. CDR3 in DNA: TGTGCCAGCAGCTTAAGGGGTGGAACCGGGGAGCTGTTTTTT. The chain has TRBV7-3 and TRBJ2-2; D is ambiguous. Per the germline V gene, CDR1 is SGHTA and CDR2 is FQGTGA. Between the trimmed V and J ends, which lost 1 base and 5 bases, there was a span of 8 bases. The CDR3 consists of 14 residues.

This sequence joins TRBV20-1 and TRBJ2-5; 9 bases are a match to TRBD2. Germline trimming cut 3 bases from V and 4 bases from J; bases unmatched to any gene: 6. The CDR3 has 14 residues. Germline V CDR1 and CDR2: DFQATT, SNEGSKA (reference sequence). The CDR3 DNA reads as TGCAGTGCTAGTGGCGGGGGGGCCCCAGAGACCCAGTACTTC. As protein: CSASGGGAPETQYF.